Listed here are 5 T cell receptor beta chains from one sample, sequenced in a study of blood T cell repertoires in COVID-19. Profiled with immunoSEQ multiplex PCR; TCRdb holds only in-frame clones, not every one. This sample has roughly 52,000 clones, with roughly four fifths found just once. Sequenced material: peripheral blood. These receptors all stem from a man aged 80 or over with COVID-19, enrolled during active disease.

The chain couples TRBV2 to TRBJ2-5; D gene unclear. V was cut by 6 bases and J by 4 bases, with 3 bases left in between. There are 10 residues in the CDR3. Germline CDR1 is SNHLY and CDR2 is FYNNEI. DNA of the CDR3: TGTGCCAGCAGCAGAGAGACCCAGTACTTC. Protein: CASSRETQYF.

The chain recombines TRBV3-1 (or the pseudogene TRBV3-2) with TRBJ2-5; 8 nucleotides align to TRBD1. J lost 2 bases, V lost 6 bases, and 2 bases had no gene match. Germline CDR1 is LGHDT and CDR2 is YNNKEL (reference sequence). The CDR3 spans 13 residues. CDR3 region: CASRNRGQETQYF. Here the CDR3 DNA reads TGTGCCAGCAGGAACAGGGGGCAAGAGACCCAGTACTTC.

This chain uses TRBV4-2 with TRBJ2-3; 10 nucleotides agree with TRBD2. The CDR3 spans 15 residues. V lost 2 bases, J lost 7 bases, and 6 bases stayed unmatched. Germline lookup yields CDR1 LGHNA and CDR2 YNFKEQ. In DNA, the CDR3 is TGTGCCAGCAGCCAATCTAGCGGGGGAATTAATACGCAGTATTTT. The encoded protein is CASSQSSGGINTQYF.

The genes are TRBV7-2 and TRBJ1-5, with a weak D call TRBD1 (6 bases). The CDR3 is 18 residues long. V was pared by 2 bases and J by 6 bases, with 23 bases between. Germline loops: CDR1 SGHTA, CDR2 FQGNSA. CDR3 nucleotides: TGTGCCAGCAGCTTAAATTGGGCAGGGGCACACGACGGTCAGCCCCAGCATTTT. Protein: CASSLNWAGAHDGQPQHF. The full variable domain, rest sourced from reference TRBV7-2 and TRBJ1-5, is GAGVSQSPSNKVTEKGKDVELRCDPISGHTALYWYRQSLGQGLEFLIYFQGNSAPDKSGLPSDRFSAERTGGSVSTLTIQRTQQEDSAVYLCASSLNWAGAHDGQPQHFGDGTRLSIL.

The V call is TRBV19, the J call TRBJ2-3; the match to TRBD1 covers 8 bases. The CDR3 contains 16 residues. The J segment lost 6 bases and the V segment lost 5 bases, leaving 13 bases of the junction unmatched. CDR1 and CDR2 (germline): LNHDA, SQIVND (reference sequence). The CDR3: CASSFSPGGRKDTQYF. The CDR3 region has the DNA TGTGCCAGTAGTTTCTCCCCAGGGGGCCGAAAGGATACGCAGTATTTT.